The 9 T cell receptor beta chains given below trace back to one sample, sequenced in a study of cytomegalovirus exposure and HLA in healthy donors. PCR involved 60 Vbeta and 13 Jbeta primers. Data came from immunoSEQ multiplex PCR; TCRdb stores just in-frame clones and leaves some out. The table has 65,000 to 80,000 clones, around 84% seen once. Sequencing input: PBMCs. These receptors were obtained from a woman in her thirties or forties in good health and CMV-seropositive.

J is TRBJ2-7 and V is TRBV4-3; TRBD1 agrees at 8 bases. Trimming took 3 bases from V and 2 from J; bases not matched to a gene: 0. This CDR3 is built from 13 residues. CDR1 is LGHNA and CDR2 is YSLEER in the germline V gene. CDR3 region: CASSQGQAYEQYF. In DNA form, the CDR3 reads TGCGCCAGCAGCCAGGGACAGGCCTACGAGCAGTACTTC.

This chain joins TRBV30 and TRBJ1-3; the D gene is possibly TRBD1 (5 bases). CDR3 length: 13 amino acids. Trimming took off 3 bases at V and 4 bases at J, with 10 bases between the two ends. The germline gives CDR1 GTSNPN, CDR2 SVGIG (reference sequence). The CDR3 is CAWSQGFGNTIYF. For the CDR3, the DNA is TGTGCCTGGAGCCAGGGCTTCGGAAACACCATATATTTT.

V is TRBV18 and J is TRBJ1-1; D is unresolved. CDR1 KGHSH and CDR2 LQKENI come from the germline V gene. The CDR3 sequence is 14 residues long. The V end lost 3 bases, the J end lost 1 base, and 9 bases lay between the germline ends. The DNA for the CDR3 is TGTGCCAGCTCACCTTTCACAGAGAACACTGAAGCTTTCTTT. This codes for CASSPFTENTEAFF.

This clone was counted between two and nine times. The gene calls are TRBV21-1 and TRBJ2-7; TRBD1 is the table's D call, not checked against the DNA. TRBV21-1 is deemed a pseudogene. CDR3 length: 16 residues. DNA for the CDR3: TGTGCCAGCAGCGCTCTTGGGGGGACAGGGGACTACGAGCAGTACTTC. Translating it yields CASSALGGTGDYEQYF.

J is TRBJ2-7 and V is TRBV18; D might be TRBD2 (6 bases). Germline CDR1 is KGHSH and CDR2 is LQKENI. This CDR3 comprises 12 residues. Trimming cost V 3 bases and J 7 bases, with 10 bases left between them. The CDR3 loop is CASSPPGGEQYF. As DNA, the CDR3 is TGTGCCAGCTCACCTCCCGGAGGGGAGCAGTACTTC. The full variable domain, its missing parts supplied by reference TRBV18 and TRBJ2-7, is NAGVMQNPRHLVRRRGQEARLRCSPMKGHSHVYWYRQLPEEGLKFMVYLQKENIIDESGMPKERFSAEFPKEGPSILRIQQVVRGDSAAYFCASSPPGGEQYFGPGTRLTVT.

This sequence joins TRBV4-2 and TRBJ2-6; 11 bases map to TRBD2. The V and J ends lost 1 base and 3 bases, in that order; junction bases with no gene match: 8. Germline-derived CDR1 and CDR2 are LGHNA and YNFKEQ. The CDR3 is made up of 19 amino acids. The CDR3 loop reads CASSQGGRLAGIGANVLTF. Here the CDR3 DNA reads TGTGCCAGCAGCCAAGGCGGGCGACTAGCGGGGATTGGGGCCAACGTCCTGACTTTC.

The chain joins TRBV9 to TRBJ1-6; D unclear. Trimming removed 0 bases from V and 7 bases from J, with 11 bases in between. Germline CDR1 and CDR2: SGDLS and YYNGEE. The CDR3 covers 15 residues. CDR3 protein: CASSVAPTVNSPLHF. As DNA, the CDR3 is TGTGCCAGCAGCGTAGCTCCCACAGTCAATTCACCCCTCCACTTT.

This rearrangement joins TRBV28 to TRBJ1-5; D perhaps matches TRBD1 (5 bases). The CDR3 totals 13 residues. V was cut by 10 bases and J by 9 bases, with 19 bases left in between. Germline V gives CDR1 MDHEN, CDR2 SYDVKM. CDR3 DNA: TGTGCCACCCAGGCCGGAGGGGTATGGCCCCAGCATTTT. Translated: CATQAGGVWPQHF.

This sequence joins TRBV9 and TRBJ2-2, with D possibly being TRBD1 (5 bases). V dropped 1 base and J dropped 2 bases, with 9 bases sitting between them. CDR3 length: 15 amino acids. Germline CDR1 reads SGDLS; CDR2 reads YYNGEE. The CDR3 here is CASSVTDTNTGELFF. The CDR3 DNA follows: TGTGCCAGCAGCGTAACGGACACAAACACCGGGGAGCTGTTTTTT.